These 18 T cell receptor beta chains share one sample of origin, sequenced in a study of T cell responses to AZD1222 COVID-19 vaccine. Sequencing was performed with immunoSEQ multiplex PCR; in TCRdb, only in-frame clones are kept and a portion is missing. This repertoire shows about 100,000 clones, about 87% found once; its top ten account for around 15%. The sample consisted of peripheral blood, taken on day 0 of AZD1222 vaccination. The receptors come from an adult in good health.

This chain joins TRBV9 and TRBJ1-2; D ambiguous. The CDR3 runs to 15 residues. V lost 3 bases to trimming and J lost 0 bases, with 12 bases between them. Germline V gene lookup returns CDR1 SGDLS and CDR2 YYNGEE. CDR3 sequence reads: CASSAVGRANYGYTF. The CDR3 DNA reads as TGTGCCAGCAGCGCTGTGGGCCGAGCTAACTATGGCTACACCTTC.

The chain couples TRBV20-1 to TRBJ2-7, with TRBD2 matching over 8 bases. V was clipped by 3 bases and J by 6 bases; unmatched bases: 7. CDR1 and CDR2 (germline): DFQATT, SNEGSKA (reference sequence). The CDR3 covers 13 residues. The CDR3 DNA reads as TGCAGTGCTAGTCCCGGGAGGGCCTCCGAGCAGTACTTC. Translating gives CSASPGRASEQYF.

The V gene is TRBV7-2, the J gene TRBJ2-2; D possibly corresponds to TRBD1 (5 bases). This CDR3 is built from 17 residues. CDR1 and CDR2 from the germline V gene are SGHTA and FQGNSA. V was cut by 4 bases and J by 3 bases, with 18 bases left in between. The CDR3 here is CASSSPGHRLDTGELFF. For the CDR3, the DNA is TGTGCCAGCAGCTCCCCAGGACATAGGCTCGACACCGGGGAGCTGTTTTTT.

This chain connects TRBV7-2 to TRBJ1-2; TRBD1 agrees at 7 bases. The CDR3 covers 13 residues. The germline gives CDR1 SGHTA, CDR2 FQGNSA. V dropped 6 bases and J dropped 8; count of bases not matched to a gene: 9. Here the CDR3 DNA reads TGTGCCAGCAGTCGACAGGGCGGAGAGGGCTACACCTTC. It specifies CASSRQGGEGYTF.

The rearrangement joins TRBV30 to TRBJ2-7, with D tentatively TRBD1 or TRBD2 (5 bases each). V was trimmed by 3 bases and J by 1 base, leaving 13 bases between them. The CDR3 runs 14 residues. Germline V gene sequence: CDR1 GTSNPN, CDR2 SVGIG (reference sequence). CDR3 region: CAWRNGDASYEQYF. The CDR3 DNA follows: TGTGCCTGGAGAAACGGGGACGCATCCTACGAGCAGTACTTC. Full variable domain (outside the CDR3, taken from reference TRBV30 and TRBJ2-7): SQTIHQWPATLVQPVGSPLSLECTVEGTSNPNLYWYRQAAGRGLQLLFYSVGIGQISSEVPQNLSASRPQDRQFILSSKKLLLSDSGFYLCAWRNGDASYEQYFGPGTRLTVT.

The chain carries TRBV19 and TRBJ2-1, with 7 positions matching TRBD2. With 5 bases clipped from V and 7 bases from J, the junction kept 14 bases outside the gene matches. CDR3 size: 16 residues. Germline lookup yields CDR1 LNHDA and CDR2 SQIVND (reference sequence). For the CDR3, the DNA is TGTGCCAGTAGTTTCTCTCTCGGGCGGCGGGGGAATGAGCAGTTCTTC. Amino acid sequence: CASSFSLGRRGNEQFF.

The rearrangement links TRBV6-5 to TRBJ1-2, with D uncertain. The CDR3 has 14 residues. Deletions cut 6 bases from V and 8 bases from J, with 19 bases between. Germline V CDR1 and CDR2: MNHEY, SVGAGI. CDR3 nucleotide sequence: TGTGCCAGCAGCGCAGGTTTACGTCTAGGGGGCTACACCTTC. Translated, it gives CASSAGLRLGGYTF.

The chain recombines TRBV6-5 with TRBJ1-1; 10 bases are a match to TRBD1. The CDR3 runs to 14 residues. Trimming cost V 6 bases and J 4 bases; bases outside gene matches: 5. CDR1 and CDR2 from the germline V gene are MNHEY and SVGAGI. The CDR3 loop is CASSTGQGVTEAFF. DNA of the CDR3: TGTGCCAGCAGCACAGGACAGGGGGTCACTGAAGCTTTCTTT.

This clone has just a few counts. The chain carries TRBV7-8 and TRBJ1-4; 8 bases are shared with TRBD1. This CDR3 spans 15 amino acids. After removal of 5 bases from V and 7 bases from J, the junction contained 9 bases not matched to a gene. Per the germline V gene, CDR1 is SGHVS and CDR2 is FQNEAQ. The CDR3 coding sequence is TGTGCCAGCAGCACCGGACAGGGCCTAAGTGAAAAACTGTTTTTT. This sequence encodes CASSTGQGLSEKLFF. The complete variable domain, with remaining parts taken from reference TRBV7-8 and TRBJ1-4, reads GAGVSQSPRYKVAKRGQDVALRCDPISGHVSLFWYQQALGQGPEFLTYFQNEAQLDKSGLPSDRFFAERPEGSVSTLKIQRTQQEDSAVYLCASSTGQGLSEKLFFGSGTQLSVL.

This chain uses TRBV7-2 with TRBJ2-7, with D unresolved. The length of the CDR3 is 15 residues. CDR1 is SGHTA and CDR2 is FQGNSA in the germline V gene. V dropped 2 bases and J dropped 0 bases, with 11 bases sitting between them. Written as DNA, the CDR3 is TGTGCCAGCAGCTTAAGGCCTTCCCCCTCCTACGAGCAGTACTTC. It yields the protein CASSLRPSPSYEQYF.

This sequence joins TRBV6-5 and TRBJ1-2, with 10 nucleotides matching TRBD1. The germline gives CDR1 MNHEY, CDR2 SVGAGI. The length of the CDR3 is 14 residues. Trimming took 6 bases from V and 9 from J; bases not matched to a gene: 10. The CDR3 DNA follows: TGTGCCAGCAGGGAGACCGGGACAGGGGAACGCTACACCTTC. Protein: CASRETGTGERYTF.

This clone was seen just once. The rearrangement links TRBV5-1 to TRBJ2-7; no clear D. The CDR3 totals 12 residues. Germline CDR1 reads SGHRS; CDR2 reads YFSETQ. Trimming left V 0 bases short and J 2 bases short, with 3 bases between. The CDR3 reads CASSLVPYEQYF. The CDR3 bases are TGCGCCAGCAGCTTGGTCCCCTACGAGCAGTACTTC.

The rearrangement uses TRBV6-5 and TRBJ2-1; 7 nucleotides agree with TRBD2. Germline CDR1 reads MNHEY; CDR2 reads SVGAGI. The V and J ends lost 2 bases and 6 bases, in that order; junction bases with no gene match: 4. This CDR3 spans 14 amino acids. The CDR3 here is CASSYGREGNEQFF. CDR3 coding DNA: TGTGCCAGCAGTTACGGCAGGGAGGGCAATGAGCAGTTCTTC.

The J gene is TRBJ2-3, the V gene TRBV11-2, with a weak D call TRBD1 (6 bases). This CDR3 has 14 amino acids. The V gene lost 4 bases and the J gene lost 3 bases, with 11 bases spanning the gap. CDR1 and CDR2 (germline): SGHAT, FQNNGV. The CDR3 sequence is CASSSSRGTDTQYF. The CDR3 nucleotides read TGTGCCAGCAGCTCTAGCAGGGGTACAGATACGCAGTATTTT. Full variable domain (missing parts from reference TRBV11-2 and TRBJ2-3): EAGVAQSPRYKIIEKRQSVAFWCNPISGHATLYWYQQILGQGPKLLIQFQNNGVVDDSQLPKDRFSAERLKGVDSTLKIQPAKLEDSAVYLCASSSSRGTDTQYFGPGTRLTVL.

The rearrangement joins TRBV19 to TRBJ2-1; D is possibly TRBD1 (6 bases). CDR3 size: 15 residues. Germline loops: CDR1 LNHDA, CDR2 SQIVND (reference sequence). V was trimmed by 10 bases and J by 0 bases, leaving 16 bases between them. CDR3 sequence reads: CAISAQGSSYNEQFF. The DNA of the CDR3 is TGTGCCATCTCCGCCCAGGGGAGCTCCTACAATGAGCAGTTCTTC.

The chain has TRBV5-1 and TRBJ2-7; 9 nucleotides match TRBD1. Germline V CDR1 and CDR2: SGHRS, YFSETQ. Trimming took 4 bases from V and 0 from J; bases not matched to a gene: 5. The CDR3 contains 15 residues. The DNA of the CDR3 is TGCGCCAGCAGCCCCGGGACAGGGAACTCCTACGAGCAGTACTTC. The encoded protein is CASSPGTGNSYEQYF.

The CDR3 protein is CASSLGTSLETQYF. CDR3 in DNA: TGCGCCAGCAGCTTAGGGACTAGCTTGGAGACCCAGTACTTC. The chain is built from TRBV5-1 and TRBJ2-5; 9 bases are shared with TRBD2. V lost 2 bases to trimming and J lost 5 bases; unmatched junction nucleotides: 4. The CDR3 is 14 amino acids. Germline loops: CDR1 SGHRS, CDR2 YFSETQ.

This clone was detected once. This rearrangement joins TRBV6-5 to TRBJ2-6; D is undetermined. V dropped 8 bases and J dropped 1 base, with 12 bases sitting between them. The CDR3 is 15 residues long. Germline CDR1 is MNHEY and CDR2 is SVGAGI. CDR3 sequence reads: CASGPEGSGANVLTF. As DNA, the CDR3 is TGTGCCAGCGGACCCGAAGGGTCTGGGGCCAACGTCCTGACTTTC.